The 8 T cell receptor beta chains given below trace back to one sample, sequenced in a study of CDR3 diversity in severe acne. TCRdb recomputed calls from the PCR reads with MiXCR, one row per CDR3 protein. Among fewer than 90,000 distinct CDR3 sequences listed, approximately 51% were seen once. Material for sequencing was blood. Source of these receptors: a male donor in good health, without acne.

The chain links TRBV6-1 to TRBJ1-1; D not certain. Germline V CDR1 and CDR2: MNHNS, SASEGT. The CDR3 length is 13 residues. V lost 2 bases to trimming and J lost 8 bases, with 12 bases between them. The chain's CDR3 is CASSEQIEIEAFF. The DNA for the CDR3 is TGTGCCAGCAGTGAACAAATAGAGATAGAAGCTTTCTTT.

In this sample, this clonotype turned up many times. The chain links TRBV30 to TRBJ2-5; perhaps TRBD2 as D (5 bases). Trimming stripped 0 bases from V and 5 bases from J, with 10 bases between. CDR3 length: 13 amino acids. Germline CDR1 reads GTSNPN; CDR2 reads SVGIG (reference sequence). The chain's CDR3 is CAWSVQRRETQYF. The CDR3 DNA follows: TGTGCCTGGAGTGTCCAGCGGAGGGAGACCCAGTACTTC.

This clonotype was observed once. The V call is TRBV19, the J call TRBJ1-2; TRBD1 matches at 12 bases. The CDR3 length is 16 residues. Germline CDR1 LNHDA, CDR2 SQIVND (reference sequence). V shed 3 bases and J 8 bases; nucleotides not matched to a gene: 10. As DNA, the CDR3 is TGTGCCAGTAGTATTCCAATTGGGACAGGGGGCGGCGGCTACACCTTC. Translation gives CASSIPIGTGGGGYTF.

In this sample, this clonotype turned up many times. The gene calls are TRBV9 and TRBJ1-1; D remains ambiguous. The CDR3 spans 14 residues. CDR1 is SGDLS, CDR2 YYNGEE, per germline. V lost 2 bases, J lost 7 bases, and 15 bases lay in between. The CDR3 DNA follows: TGTGCCAGCAGCGTGTACCTAGAACCCGATGAAGCTTTCTTT. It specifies CASSVYLEPDEAFF. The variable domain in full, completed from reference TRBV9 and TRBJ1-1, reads DSGVTQTPKHLITATGQRVTLRCSPRSGDLSVYWYQQSLDQGLQFLIQYYNGEERAKGNILERFSAQQFPDLHSELNLSSLELGDSALYFCASSVYLEPDEAFFGQGTRLTVV.

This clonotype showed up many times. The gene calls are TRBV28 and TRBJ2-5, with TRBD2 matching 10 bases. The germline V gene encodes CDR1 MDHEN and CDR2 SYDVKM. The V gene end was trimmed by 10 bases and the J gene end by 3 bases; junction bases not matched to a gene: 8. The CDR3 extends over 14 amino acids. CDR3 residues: CATSGTSVKETQYF. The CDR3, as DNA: TGTGCCACCTCGGGGACTAGCGTGAAAGAGACCCAGTACTTC. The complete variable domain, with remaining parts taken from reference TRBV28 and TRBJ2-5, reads DVKVTQSSRYLVKRTGEKVFLECVQDMDHENMFWYRQDPGLGLRLIYFSYDVKMKEKGDIPEGYSVSREKKERFSLILESASTNQTSMYLCATSGTSVKETQYFGPGTRLLVL.

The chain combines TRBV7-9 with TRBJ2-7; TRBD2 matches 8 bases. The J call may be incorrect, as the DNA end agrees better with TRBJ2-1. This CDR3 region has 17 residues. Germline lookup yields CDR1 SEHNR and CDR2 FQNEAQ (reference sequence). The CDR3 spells CASSRGGARLGNNEQFF. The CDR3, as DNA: TGTGCCAGCAGCCGGGGGGGGGCGCGTCTTGGAAACAATGAGCAGTTCTTC.

The CDR3: CASSYIAGKSSYEQYF. The DNA of the CDR3 is TGTGCCAGCAGCTATATAGCGGGGAAGTCCTCCTACGAGCAGTACTTC. This rearrangement joins TRBV7-8 to TRBJ2-7, with TRBD2 matching 8 bases. CDR1 and CDR2 from the germline V gene are SGHVS and FQNEAQ. The CDR3 has 16 residues. With V trimmed by 4 bases and J by 0 bases, 8 bases remained unmatched.

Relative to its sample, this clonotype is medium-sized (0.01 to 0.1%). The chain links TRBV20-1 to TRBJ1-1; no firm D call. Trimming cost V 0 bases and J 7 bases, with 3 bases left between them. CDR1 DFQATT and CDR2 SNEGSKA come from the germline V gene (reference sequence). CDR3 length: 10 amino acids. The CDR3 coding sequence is TGCAGTGCTAGAGAATATGAAGCTTTCTTT. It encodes CSAREYEAFF.